These 19 T cell receptor beta chains came from one sample sequenced in a study of T cells in Graves' hyperthyroidism and ophthalmopathy. From RNA transcripts, TCR beta CDR3 regions were amplified. Primed by the HTBI set, a first-round RT-PCR was run on the TCR CDR3. TCRdb re-analysed the multiplex PCR reads in MiXCR, keeping a single row per CDR3 protein. The table lists around 520,000 distinct CDR3 sequences, approximately 14% of them singletons. Sequencing input: blood. Every receptor here comes from a woman under 30 with Graves' hyperthyroidism.

In its sample, this clonotype was seen many times. CDR3 region: CASSLGLNLNEQFF. The CDR3 bases are TGTGCCAGCAGCTTAGGACTAAACCTCAATGAGCAGTTCTTC. The chain uses TRBV11-2 and TRBJ2-1; tentatively, D is TRBD2 (5 bases). Trimming shortened V by 1 base and J by 6 bases, and 10 bases separated the two germline ends. Germline V gene data show CDR1 as SGHAT and CDR2 as FQNNGV. The CDR3 consists of 14 residues.

This clonotype was counted at least ten times. This chain joins TRBV11-2 and TRBJ1-1; 11 bases map to TRBD1. With 0 bases clipped from V and 5 bases from J, the junction kept 2 bases outside the gene matches. This CDR3 has 15 amino acids. Germline lookup yields CDR1 SGHAT and CDR2 FQNNGV. CDR3 in amino acids: CASSLEDRGRTEAFF. The CDR3 DNA reads TGTGCCAGCAGCTTAGAGGACAGGGGGCGGACTGAAGCTTTCTTT.

At least ten counts were recorded for this clonotype. The genes are TRBV9 and TRBJ2-3; D is possibly TRBD1 (5 bases). Germline-derived CDR1 and CDR2 are SGDLS and YYNGEE. Trimming took 3 bases from V and 4 from J, leaving 12 bases between them. The CDR3 extends over 14 amino acids. CDR3 nucleotide sequence: TGTGCCAGCAGCGCCGAAGGGGTACCAGATACGCAGTATTTT. Translation gives CASSAEGVPDTQYF.

This clonotype came up a few times. This chain connects TRBV4-2 to TRBJ2-4, with 7 positions matching TRBD1. The CDR3 is made up of 18 amino acids. The germline CDR1 and CDR2 sequences are LGHNA and YNFKEQ. The ends lost 0 bases at V and 3 bases at J; junction bases unmatched: 11. CDR3 coding DNA: TGTGCCAGCAGCCAAGATGAAGGAGACAGGGTTGGCAAAAACATTCAGTACTTC. Translated: CASSQDEGDRVGKNIQYF.

This clonotype has at least ten counts. This chain uses TRBV5-1 with TRBJ2-5; D may be TRBD2 (7 bases). Trimming took off 0 bases at V and 5 bases at J, with 14 bases between the two ends. Germline CDR1 SGHRS, CDR2 YFSETQ. The CDR3 contains 15 residues. The CDR3 protein is CASSLDTGREETQYF. The CDR3 nucleotides read TGCGCCAGCAGCTTGGACACAGGGCGGGAGGAGACCCAGTACTTC.

A note on this clonotype: This may come from a read error, since a much larger clone is one base off. Without the conserved terminal phenylalanine or tryptophan, this CDR3 likely stems from a read error. CDR3 coding DNA: TGCGCCAGCAGCTTGAATCTCGCAGCCTCATACCTAAATTCACCCCTCCACCTT. It codes for CASSLNLAASYLNSPLHL. J is TRBJ1-6 and V is TRBV5-1; D not resolved. Trimming took 1 base from V and 7 from J, leaving 21 bases between them. The CDR3 loop spans 18 amino acids. CDR1 SGHRS and CDR2 YFSETQ come from the germline V gene.

In its sample, this clonotype was seen a few times. The rearrangement joins TRBV12-3 or TRBV12-4 to TRBJ2-1; TRBD2 agrees at 7 bases. CDR3 size: 15 residues. J lost 2 bases, V lost 0 bases, and 1 base had no gene match. The CDR3 here is CASSLAAGTYNEQFF. CDR3 DNA sequence: TGTGCCAGCAGTTTAGCAGCGGGAACCTACAATGAGCAGTTCTTC.

This clonotype occurred many times. The rearrangement joins TRBV12-3 or TRBV12-4 to TRBJ1-1, with 9 bases fitting TRBD1. Trimming removed 6 bases from V and 6 bases from J; junction bases left unmatched: 14. This CDR3 is built from 16 residues. CDR3 in amino acids: CASRPGTGRSVAEAFF. CDR3 nucleotides: TGTGCCAGCAGACCAGGGACAGGGAGGTCGGTGGCTGAAGCTTTCTTT.

At least ten counts were recorded for this clonotype. The chain links TRBV24-1 to TRBJ1-1, with 9 bases that match TRBD1. The CDR3 spans 14 residues. Germline CDR1 is KGHDR and CDR2 is SFDVKD. V was pared by 7 bases and J by 4 bases, with 6 bases of the junction left unmatched. DNA of the CDR3: TGTGCCACCAGGGGGACAGGGACGGGCACTGAAGCTTTCTTT. Its protein is CATRGTGTGTEAFF.

This clonotype was counted ten times or more. The rearrangement uses TRBV7-8 and TRBJ2-7, with 11 bases matching TRBD2. This CDR3 spans 15 amino acids. Germline values: CDR1 SGHVS, CDR2 FQNEAQ. Trimming removed 8 bases from V and 7 bases from J; junction bases left unmatched: 13. The CDR3 DNA follows: TGTGCCAGCGAACTAGCGGGAGAGGGGGCGTGGGAGCAGTACTTC. Its translation: CASELAGEGAWEQYF.

At least ten counts were recorded for this clonotype. V gene TRBV6-2 or TRBV6-3 combines with J gene TRBJ2-1; D may correspond to TRBD1 or TRBD2 (7 bases each). Germline V CDR1 and CDR2: MNHEY, SVGEGT. V was pared by 6 bases and J by 5 bases, with 26 bases between. CDR3 length: 18 residues. The CDR3 bases are TGTGCCAGCAGGGCGAGGGGGCTTGGGGGAGGGCCTCACAATGAGCAGTTCTTC. It is translated as CASRARGLGGGPHNEQFF.

This clonotype was seen repeatedly, ten times or more. This rearrangement joins TRBV6-1 to TRBJ2-3, with D possibly matching TRBD2 (6 bases). The CDR3 is made up of 16 amino acids. The V gene's germline CDR1 is MNHNS and CDR2 SASEGT. V was pared by 2 bases and J by 2 bases, with 14 bases between. The CDR3 loop reads CASSERRDSLTDTQYF. CDR3 nucleotides: TGTGCCAGCAGTGAACGTAGGGACTCGCTCACAGATACGCAGTATTTT.

The chain combines TRBV5-6 with TRBJ2-3, with unresolved D. V was pared by 3 bases and J by 3 bases, with 20 bases between. The CDR3 consists of 17 residues. Per the germline V gene, CDR1 is SGHDT and CDR2 is YYEEEE. The CDR3 sequence: CASSWALVAPVTDTQYF. Written as DNA, the CDR3 is TGTGCCAGCAGCTGGGCTTTGGTGGCGCCCGTAACAGATACGCAGTATTTT.

This clonotype was counted between two and nine times. The V call is TRBV20-1, the J call TRBJ2-5; D is possibly TRBD1 or TRBD2 (6 bases each). V dropped 2 bases and J dropped 3 bases, with 13 bases sitting between them. The CDR3 has 14 residues. CDR1 and CDR2 from the germline V gene are DFQATT and SNEGSKA (reference sequence). CDR3 region: CSARPRRGEETQYF. The CDR3 DNA reads as TGCAGTGCTAGACCCCGGAGGGGGGAAGAGACCCAGTACTTC.

In its sample, this clonotype was seen many times. V usage is TRBV10-3 and J usage is TRBJ2-7, with D maybe TRBD2 (6 bases). V lost 6 bases to trimming and J lost 3 bases, with 18 bases between them. Germline lookup yields CDR1 ENHRY and CDR2 SYGVKD. This CDR3 is built from 15 residues. CDR3: CAIRGTYYSDYEQYF. The CDR3 DNA follows: TGTGCCATCAGGGGGACTTACTACTCCGACTACGAGCAGTACTTC.

This clonotype was detected only a few times. In DNA form, the CDR3 reads TGCGCCAGCAGCCGCCTACCCCGAGAGACCCAGTACTTC. This codes for CASSRLPRETQYF. The chain links TRBV4-1 to TRBJ2-5; D not certain. The CDR3 is 13 amino acids. CDR1 MGHRA and CDR2 YSYEKL come from the germline V gene. Trimming cost V 4 bases and J 4 bases, with 10 bases left between them.

This clonotype was recorded only once. The rearrangement links TRBV7-9 to TRBJ2-7; 14 positions match TRBD2. Germline CDR1 SEHNR, CDR2 FQNEAQ (reference sequence). The CDR3 spans 16 residues. V lost 5 bases, J lost 3 bases, and 6 bases stayed unmatched. The CDR3 here is CASSPGTSGSYYEQYF. In DNA, the CDR3 is TGTGCCAGCAGCCCCGGGACTAGCGGGAGTTACTACGAGCAGTACTTC.

The chain uses TRBV28 and TRBJ1-4, with 7 bases lining up with TRBD1. Germline V gene lookup returns CDR1 MDHEN and CDR2 SYDVKM. After removal of 5 bases from V and 2 bases from J, the junction contained 8 bases not matched to a gene. The CDR3 is 16 residues long. CDR3 protein: CASSTTGIGTNEKLFF. CDR3 coding DNA: TGTGCCAGCAGTACGACAGGGATAGGGACTAATGAAAAACTGTTTTTT.

The CDR3, as DNA: TGTGCCAGCAGCTTTAGCGGAAAAGGCGCCGGGGAGCTGTTTTTT. As protein: CASSFSGKGAGELFF. The gene calls are TRBV11-2 and TRBJ2-2, with a weak D call TRBD2 (6 bases). Germline V gene sequence: CDR1 SGHAT, CDR2 FQNNGV. V lost 3 bases and J 6 bases, leaving 14 bases between the germline ends. The CDR3 totals 15 residues.